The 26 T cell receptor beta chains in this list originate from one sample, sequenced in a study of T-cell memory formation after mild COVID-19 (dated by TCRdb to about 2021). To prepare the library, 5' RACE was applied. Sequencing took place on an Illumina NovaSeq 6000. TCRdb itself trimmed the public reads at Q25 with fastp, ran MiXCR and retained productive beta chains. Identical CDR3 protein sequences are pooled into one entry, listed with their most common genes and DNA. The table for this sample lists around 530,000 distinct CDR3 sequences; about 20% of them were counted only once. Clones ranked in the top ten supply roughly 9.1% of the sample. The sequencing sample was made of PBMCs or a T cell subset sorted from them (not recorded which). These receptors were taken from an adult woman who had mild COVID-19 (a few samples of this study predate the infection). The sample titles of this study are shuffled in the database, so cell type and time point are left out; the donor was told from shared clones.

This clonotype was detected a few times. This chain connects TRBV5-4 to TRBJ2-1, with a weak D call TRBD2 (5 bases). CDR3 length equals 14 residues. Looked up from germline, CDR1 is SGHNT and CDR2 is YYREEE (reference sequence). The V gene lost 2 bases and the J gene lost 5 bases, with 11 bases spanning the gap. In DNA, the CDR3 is TGTGCCAGCAGCTTTATTGAGCGGAACAATGAGCAGTTCTTC. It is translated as CASSFIERNNEQFF.

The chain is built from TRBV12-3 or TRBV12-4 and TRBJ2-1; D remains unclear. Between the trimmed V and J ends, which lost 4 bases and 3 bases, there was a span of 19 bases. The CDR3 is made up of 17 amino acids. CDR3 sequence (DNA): TGTGCCAGCAGTTCAGCTGAGTGGGTCACCCTCTACAATGAGCAGTTCTTC. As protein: CASSSAEWVTLYNEQFF.

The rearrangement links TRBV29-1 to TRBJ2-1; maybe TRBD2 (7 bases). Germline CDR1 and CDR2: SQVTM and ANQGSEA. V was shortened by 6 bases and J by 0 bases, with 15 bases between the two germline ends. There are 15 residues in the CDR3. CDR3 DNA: TGCAGCGTGCAAGGGGGGGCCCTCTCCTACAATGAGCAGTTCTTC. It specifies CSVQGGALSYNEQFF.

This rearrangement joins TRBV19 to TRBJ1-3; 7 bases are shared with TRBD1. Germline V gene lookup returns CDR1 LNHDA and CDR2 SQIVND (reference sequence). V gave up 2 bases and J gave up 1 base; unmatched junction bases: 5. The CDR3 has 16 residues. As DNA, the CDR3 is TGTGCCAGTAGTATATCGGGACAGATGTCTGGAAACACCATATATTTT. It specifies CASSISGQMSGNTIYF.

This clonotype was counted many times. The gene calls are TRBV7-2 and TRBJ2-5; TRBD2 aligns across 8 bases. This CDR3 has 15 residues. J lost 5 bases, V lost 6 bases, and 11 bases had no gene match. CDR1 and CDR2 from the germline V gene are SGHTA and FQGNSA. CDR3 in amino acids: CASRASGSGRETQYF. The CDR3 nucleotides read TGTGCCAGCAGGGCCAGCGGGAGCGGGCGGGAGACCCAGTACTTC.

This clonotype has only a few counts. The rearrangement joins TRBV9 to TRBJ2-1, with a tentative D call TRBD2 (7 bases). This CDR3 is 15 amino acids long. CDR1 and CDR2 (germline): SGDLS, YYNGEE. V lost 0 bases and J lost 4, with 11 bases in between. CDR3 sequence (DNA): TGTGCCAGCAGCGTAGCGGGGGGCGGGTACAATGAGCAGTTCTTC. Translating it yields CASSVAGGGYNEQFF.

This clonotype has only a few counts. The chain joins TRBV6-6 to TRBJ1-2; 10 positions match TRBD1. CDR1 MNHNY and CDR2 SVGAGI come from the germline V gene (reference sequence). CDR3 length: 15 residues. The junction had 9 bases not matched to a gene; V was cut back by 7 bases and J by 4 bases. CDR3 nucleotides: TGTGCCAGCACCTTATCCGGGACAGGGGCCTATGGCTACACCTTC. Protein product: CASTLSGTGAYGYTF.

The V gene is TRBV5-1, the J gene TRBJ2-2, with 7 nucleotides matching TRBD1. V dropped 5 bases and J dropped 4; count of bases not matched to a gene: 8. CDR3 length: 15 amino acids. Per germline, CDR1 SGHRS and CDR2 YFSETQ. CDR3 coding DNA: TGCGCCAGCAGACAACAGGGGTTTGGCACCGGGGAGCTGTTTTTT. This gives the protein CASRQQGFGTGELFF.

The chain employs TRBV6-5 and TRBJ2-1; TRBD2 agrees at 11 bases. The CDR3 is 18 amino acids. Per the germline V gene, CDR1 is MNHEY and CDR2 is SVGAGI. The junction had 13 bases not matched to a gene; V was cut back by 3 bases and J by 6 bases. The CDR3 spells CASSYVSALAGGPNEQFF. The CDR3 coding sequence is TGTGCCAGCAGTTATGTCAGTGCTCTAGCGGGGGGCCCCAATGAGCAGTTCTTC.

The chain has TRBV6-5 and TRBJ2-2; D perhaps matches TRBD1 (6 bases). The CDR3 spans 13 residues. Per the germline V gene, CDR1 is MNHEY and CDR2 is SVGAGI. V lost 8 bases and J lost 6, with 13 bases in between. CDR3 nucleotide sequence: TGTGCCAGCGGAGGACAGAGGGCCGGGGAGCTGTTTTTT. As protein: CASGGQRAGELFF.

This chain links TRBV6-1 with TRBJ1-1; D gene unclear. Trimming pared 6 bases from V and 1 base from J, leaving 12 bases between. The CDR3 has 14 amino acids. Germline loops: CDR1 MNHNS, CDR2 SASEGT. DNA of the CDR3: TGTGCCAGCAGCCCGACCGACGGGAACACTGAAGCTTTCTTT. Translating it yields CASSPTDGNTEAFF.

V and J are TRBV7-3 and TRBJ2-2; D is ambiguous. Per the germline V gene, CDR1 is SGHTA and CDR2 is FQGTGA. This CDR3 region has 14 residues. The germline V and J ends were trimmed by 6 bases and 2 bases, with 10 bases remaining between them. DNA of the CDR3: TGTGCCAGCAGATCTACGCCAAACACCGGGGAGCTGTTTTTT. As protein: CASRSTPNTGELFF.

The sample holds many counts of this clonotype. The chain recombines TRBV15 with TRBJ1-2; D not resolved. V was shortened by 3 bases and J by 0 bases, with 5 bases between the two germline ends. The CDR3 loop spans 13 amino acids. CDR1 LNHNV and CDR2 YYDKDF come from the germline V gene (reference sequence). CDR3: CATSSRANYGYTF. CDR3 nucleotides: TGTGCCACCAGCAGCCGCGCTAACTATGGCTACACCTTC.

The CDR3 nucleotides are TGTGCCAGCAGCCAACGGACAGGGCGTGGGGAAAAACTGTTTTTT. Protein sequence: CASSQRTGRGEKLFF. The V gene is TRBV3-1, the J gene TRBJ1-4; 8 bases map to TRBD1. Germline CDR1 LGHDT, CDR2 YNNKEL (reference sequence). The CDR3 length is 15 residues. After removal of 2 bases from V and 8 bases from J, the junction contained 7 bases not matched to a gene. The full variable domain, with the rest looked up from reference TRBV3-1 and TRBJ1-4, is DTAVSQTPKYLVTQMGNDKSIKCEQNLGHDTMYWYKQDSKKFLKIMFSYNNKELIINETVPNRFSPKSPDKAHLNLHINSLELGDSAVYFCASSQRTGRGEKLFFGSGTQLSVL.

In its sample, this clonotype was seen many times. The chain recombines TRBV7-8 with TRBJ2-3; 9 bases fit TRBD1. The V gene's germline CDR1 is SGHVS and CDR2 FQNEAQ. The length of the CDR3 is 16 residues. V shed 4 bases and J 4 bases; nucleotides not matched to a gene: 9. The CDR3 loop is CASSYTGGLSADTQYF. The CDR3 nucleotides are TGTGCCAGCAGCTATACAGGGGGCTTATCAGCAGATACGCAGTATTTT.

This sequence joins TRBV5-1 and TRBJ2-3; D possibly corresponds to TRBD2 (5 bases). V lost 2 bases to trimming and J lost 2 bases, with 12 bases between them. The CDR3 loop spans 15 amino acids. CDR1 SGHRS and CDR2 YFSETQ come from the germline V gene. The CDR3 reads CASSFGGRPTDTQYF. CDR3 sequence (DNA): TGCGCCAGCAGCTTCGGAGGACGCCCCACAGATACGCAGTATTTT.

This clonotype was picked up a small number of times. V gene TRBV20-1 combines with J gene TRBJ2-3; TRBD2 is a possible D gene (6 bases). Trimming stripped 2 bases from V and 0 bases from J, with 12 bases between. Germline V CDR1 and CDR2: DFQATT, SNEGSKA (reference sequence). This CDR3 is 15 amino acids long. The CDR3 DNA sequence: TGCAGTGCTAGAATGGCGGGAACCAGCACAGATACGCAGTATTTT. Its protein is CSARMAGTSTDTQYF.

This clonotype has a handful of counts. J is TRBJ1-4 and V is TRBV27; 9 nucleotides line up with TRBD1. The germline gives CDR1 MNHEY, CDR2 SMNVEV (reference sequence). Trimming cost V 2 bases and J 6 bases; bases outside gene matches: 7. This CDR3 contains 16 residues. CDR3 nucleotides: TGTGCCAGCAGTTTAACCTACGGACAGGGGTATGAAAAACTGTTTTTT. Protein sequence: CASSLTYGQGYEKLFF. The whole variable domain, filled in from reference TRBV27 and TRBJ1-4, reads EAQVTQNPRYLITVTGKKLTVTCSQNMNHEYMSWYRQDPGLGLRQIYYSMNVEVTDKGDVPEGYKVSRKEKRNFPLILESPSPNQTSLYFCASSLTYGQGYEKLFFGSGTQLSVL.

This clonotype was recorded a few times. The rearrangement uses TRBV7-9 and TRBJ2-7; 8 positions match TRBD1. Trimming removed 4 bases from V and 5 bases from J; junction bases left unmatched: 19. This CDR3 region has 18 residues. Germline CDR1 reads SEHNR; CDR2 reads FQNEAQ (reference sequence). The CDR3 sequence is CASSSSYADRVVRHEQYF. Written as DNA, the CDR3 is TGTGCCAGCAGCTCAAGCTACGCGGACAGGGTGGTTCGGCACGAGCAGTACTTC.

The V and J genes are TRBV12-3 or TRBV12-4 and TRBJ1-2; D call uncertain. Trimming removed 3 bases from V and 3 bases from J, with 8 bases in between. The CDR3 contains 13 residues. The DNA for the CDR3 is TGTGCCAGCAGTTTGGATAACGACTATGGCTACACCTTC. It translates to CASSLDNDYGYTF.

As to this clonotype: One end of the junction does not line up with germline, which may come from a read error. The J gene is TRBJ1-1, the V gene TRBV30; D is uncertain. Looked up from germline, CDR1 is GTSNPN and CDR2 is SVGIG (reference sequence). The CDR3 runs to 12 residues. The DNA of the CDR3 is TGTGACTGGAGTGTACTAAACACTGAAGCTTTCTTT. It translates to CDWSVLNTEAFF.

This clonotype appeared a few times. CDR3 sequence (DNA): TGCGCCAGCAGCCCTGGACAGGGGATGAACACTGAAGCTTTCTTT. It codes for CASSPGQGMNTEAFF. This sequence joins TRBV5-1 and TRBJ1-1; 9 nucleotides line up with TRBD1. The trim removed 4 bases at V and 0 bases at J, leaving 4 bases unmatched. Germline V gene lookup returns CDR1 SGHRS and CDR2 YFSETQ. The CDR3 is 15 amino acids.

The CDR3 here is CASSHGQYSPLHF. The CDR3 DNA reads TGTGCCAGCAGCCATGGACAGTATTCACCCCTCCACTTT. The V call is TRBV14, the J call TRBJ1-6, with a tentative D call TRBD1 (6 bases). The CDR3 extends over 13 amino acids. Per germline, CDR1 SGHDN and CDR2 FVKESK. Trimming cost V 3 bases and J 8 bases, with 8 bases left between them.

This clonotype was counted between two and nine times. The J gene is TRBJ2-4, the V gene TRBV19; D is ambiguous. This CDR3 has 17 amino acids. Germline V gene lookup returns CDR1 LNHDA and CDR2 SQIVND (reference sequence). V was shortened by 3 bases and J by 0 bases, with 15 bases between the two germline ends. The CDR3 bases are TGTGCCAGTAGTATTTACCGCGTCGATACAGCCAAAAACATTCAGTACTTC. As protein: CASSIYRVDTAKNIQYF.

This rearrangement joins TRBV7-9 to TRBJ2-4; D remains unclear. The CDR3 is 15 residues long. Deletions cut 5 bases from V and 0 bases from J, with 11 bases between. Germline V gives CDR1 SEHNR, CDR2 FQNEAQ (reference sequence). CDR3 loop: CASSPRTVAKNIQYF. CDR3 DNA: TGTGCCAGCAGCCCACGGACCGTAGCCAAAAACATTCAGTACTTC.

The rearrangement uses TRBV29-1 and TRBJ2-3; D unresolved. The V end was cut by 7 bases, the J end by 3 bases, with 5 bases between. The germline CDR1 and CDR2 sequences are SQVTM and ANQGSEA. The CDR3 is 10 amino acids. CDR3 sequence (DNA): TGCAGCGGCGGAACAGATACGCAGTATTTT. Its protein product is CSGGTDTQYF.